Following are 29 T cell receptor beta chains from one sample sequenced in a study of identical twins. Each CDR3 protein gets one entry after TCRdb re-called the 5' RACE reads with MiXCR. Of around 690,000 distinct CDR3 sequences in the sample, approximately 22% are singletons; the top ten hold roughly 4.3%. The data were also submitted as part of a second study, on T cells expressing NK-cell markers.

Sequencing input: PBMCs. The receptors were gathered from a woman between 18 and 29 years old in good health.

CDR3 sequence (DNA): TGTGCCATCAGTCCTGGGGACAGGGGTAACGGGCAGTACTTC. Translation gives CAISPGDRGNGQYF. The genes are TRBV10-3 and TRBJ2-7; TRBD1 agrees at 10 bases. The V and J ends lost 5 bases and 9 bases, in that order; junction bases with no gene match: 10. Germline V lookup: CDR1 ENHRY, CDR2 SYGVKD. The length of the CDR3 is 14 residues.

The chain uses TRBV12-3 or TRBV12-4 and TRBJ1-6; no clear D. This CDR3 comprises 13 residues. Trimming took 7 bases from V and 5 from J, leaving 9 bases between them. CDR3 nucleotide sequence: TGTGCCAGCACCCTAAATGATAATTCACCCCTCCACTTT. The encoded protein is CASTLNDNSPLHF.

The chain combines TRBV5-1 with TRBJ2-5, with a possible D match to TRBD2 (7 bases). The V gene's germline CDR1 is SGHRS and CDR2 YFSETQ. V lost 0 bases and J lost 5, with 14 bases in between. The CDR3 is made up of 15 amino acids. CDR3 coding DNA: TGCGCCAGCAGCTTGGAGGGGGGGATCCTGGAGACCCAGTACTTC. Translation gives CASSLEGGILETQYF.

This clonotype was seen ten or more times. The chain joins TRBV5-1 to TRBJ2-3; no firm D call. CDR1 is SGHRS and CDR2 is YFSETQ in the germline V gene. The germline V and J ends were trimmed by 4 bases and 2 bases, with 8 bases remaining between them. This CDR3 spans 13 amino acids. The CDR3 protein is CASSNDPTDTQYF. The DNA of the CDR3 is TGCGCCAGCAGCAACGATCCCACAGATACGCAGTATTTT.

This clonotype turned up a few times. The gene calls are TRBV28 and TRBJ2-1; the D is unclear. Germline assignment: CDR1 MDHEN and CDR2 SYDVKM. The V gene lost 6 bases and the J gene lost 2 bases, with 11 bases spanning the gap. This CDR3 is built from 14 residues. CDR3 DNA: TGTGCCAGCAGCAAATCATTTACCTACAATGAGCAGTTCTTC. Its translation is CASSKSFTYNEQFF.

The CDR3: CASSETRTGELFF. The CDR3 DNA reads TGTGCCAGCAGTGAGACTAGGACCGGGGAGCTGTTTTTT. This sequence joins TRBV2 and TRBJ2-2, with a tentative D call TRBD2 (6 bases). The CDR3 spans 13 residues. V was shortened by 3 bases and J by 5 bases, with 7 bases between the two germline ends. Germline values: CDR1 SNHLY, CDR2 FYNNEI.

This clonotype has only a few counts. The chain combines TRBV20-1 with TRBJ2-3; 11 bases are shared with TRBD2. This CDR3 comprises 15 residues. The germline V gene has CDR1 DFQATT and CDR2 SNEGSKA (reference sequence). V dropped 6 bases and J dropped 4; count of bases not matched to a gene: 9. CDR3 protein: CSAAPTSGSSDTQYF. The CDR3 DNA is TGCAGTGCAGCGCCCACTAGCGGGAGCTCAGATACGCAGTATTTT.

The chain joins TRBV20-1 to TRBJ2-7, with D perhaps TRBD2 (6 bases). V was pared by 3 bases and J by 0 bases, with 15 bases between. The V gene's germline CDR1 is DFQATT and CDR2 SNEGSKA (reference sequence). CDR3 length equals 15 residues. CDR3 protein: CSASPPGGTSYEQYF. CDR3 DNA: TGCAGTGCTAGTCCCCCGGGCGGGACCTCCTACGAGCAGTACTTC.

This clonotype was found a few times. This chain links TRBV5-1 with TRBJ2-3; D unclear. This CDR3 region has 13 residues. CDR1 and CDR2 (germline): SGHRS, YFSETQ. Trimming removed 3 bases from V and 5 bases from J, with 10 bases in between. CDR3 bases: TGCGCCAGCAGCTATGGCCTGCGAGATACGCAGTATTTT. Amino acids: CASSYGLRDTQYF.

The V and J genes are TRBV12-3 or TRBV12-4 and TRBJ1-2, with D perhaps matching TRBD1 (6 bases). CDR3 size: 13 residues. V was shortened by 3 bases and J by 8 bases, with 13 bases between the two germline ends. The CDR3 nucleotides read TGTGCCAGCAGTTTGCCGGACAGAGAGGGCTACACCTTC. This gives the protein CASSLPDREGYTF.

The V gene is TRBV5-1, the J gene TRBJ2-1, with 7 bases matching TRBD1. The CDR3 sequence is 15 residues long. In germline, CDR1 is SGHRS, CDR2 YFSETQ. V lost 6 bases, J lost 2 bases, and 8 bases stayed unmatched. CDR3 protein: CASTERGGAYNEQFF. The DNA of the CDR3 is TGCGCCAGCACCGAGAGAGGGGGCGCCTACAATGAGCAGTTCTTC.

In its sample, this clonotype was seen a few times. The V and J genes are TRBV7-2 and TRBJ2-7; a weak D match, TRBD2 (5 bases). The CDR3 totals 14 residues. Germline V gene sequence: CDR1 SGHTA, CDR2 FQGNSA. The ends were cut back, 5 bases at V and 5 bases at J, with 16 bases in the middle. The CDR3 here is CASSSPGRGDEQYF. The CDR3 bases are TGTGCCAGCAGCAGTCCAGGACGGGGTGACGAGCAGTACTTC.

The chain links TRBV7-2 to TRBJ2-1; TRBD2 matches at 10 bases. The CDR3 is made up of 15 amino acids. Germline-derived CDR1 and CDR2 are SGHTA and FQGNSA. Losses at the gene ends were 2 bases for V and 9 bases for J; bases not matched to a gene: 7. This CDR3 reads CASSLWVAGGGEQFF. The DNA for the CDR3 is TGTGCCAGCAGCTTATGGGTAGCGGGGGGCGGTGAGCAGTTCTTC.

The table lists this clonotype with a few counts. V and J are TRBV15 and TRBJ2-7; D perhaps matches TRBD1 (6 bases). CDR1 and CDR2 from the germline V gene are LNHNV and YYDKDF (reference sequence). V lost 5 bases to trimming and J lost 4 bases, with 15 bases between them. The CDR3 has 14 amino acids. The CDR3 DNA reads TGTGCCACCAGCGCTGGGAACAGGGTTTACGAGCAGTACTTC. Protein sequence: CATSAGNRVYEQYF.

The rearrangement joins TRBV9 to TRBJ2-3; 8 bases match TRBD2. CDR1 is SGDLS, CDR2 YYNGEE, per germline. CDR3 length: 15 residues. V lost 3 bases, J lost 5 bases, and 8 bases stayed unmatched. CDR3 bases: TGTGCCAGCAGCGGCCTAGCGGGCGGAGAAGATACGCAGTATTTT. It translates to CASSGLAGGEDTQYF. Full variable domain (remainder filled in from reference TRBV9 and TRBJ2-3): DSGVTQTPKHLITATGQRVTLRCSPRSGDLSVYWYQQSLDQGLQFLIQYYNGEERAKGNILERFSAQQFPDLHSELNLSSLELGDSALYFCASSGLAGGEDTQYFGPGTRLTVL.

This clonotype was seen only a few times. The rearrangement links TRBV20-1 to TRBJ1-2; D unclear. Trimming removed 3 bases at V and 3 bases at J, with 8 bases between. CDR3 length: 12 residues. Germline V gene data show CDR1 as DFQATT and CDR2 as SNEGSKA (reference sequence). The CDR3: CSASPADYGYTF. The CDR3 DNA follows: TGCAGTGCTAGCCCGGCGGACTATGGCTACACCTTC.

In the case of this clonotype: The junction and the germline gene differ at one end; a read error may be behind it. This rearrangement joins TRBV10-1 to TRBJ2-1, with TRBD2 as a possible D gene (6 bases). The CDR3 length is 15 residues. In germline, CDR1 is WNHNN, CDR2 SYGVQD (reference sequence). The CDR3 spells CATSKTRSATNEQFF. CDR3 coding DNA: TGCGCCACCAGTAAGACTAGGAGCGCCACCAATGAGCAGTTCTTC.

The rearrangement joins TRBV5-4 to TRBJ2-5; 9 positions agree with TRBD1. The germline V gene has CDR1 SGHNT and CDR2 YYREEE (reference sequence). V dropped 2 bases and J dropped 5; count of bases not matched to a gene: 4. There are 14 residues in the CDR3. This chain's CDR3 is CASSLQGAWETQYF. CDR3 nucleotide sequence: TGTGCCAGCAGCTTACAGGGGGCCTGGGAGACCCAGTACTTC.

The chain combines TRBV20-1 with TRBJ2-3; perhaps D is TRBD1 or TRBD2 (6 bases each). Deletions cut 0 bases from V and 2 bases from J, with 12 bases between. Germline CDR1 is DFQATT and CDR2 is SNEGSKA (reference sequence). There are 15 residues in the CDR3. The DNA of the CDR3 is TGCAGTGCTAGAGATCAAGGGGGGTACACAGATACGCAGTATTTT. Its translation: CSARDQGGYTDTQYF.

This clonotype has a handful of counts. The CDR3 reads CASSQPYGLAGTDTQYF. The CDR3 DNA reads TGTGCCAGCTCACAACCCTACGGGCTAGCCGGCACAGATACGCAGTATTTT. This sequence joins TRBV18 and TRBJ2-3, with a weak D call TRBD2 (5 bases). Germline CDR1 KGHSH, CDR2 LQKENI. V dropped 4 bases and J dropped 1 base, with 18 bases sitting between them. The length of the CDR3 is 17 residues.

This clonotype came up many times. This chain joins TRBV7-9 and TRBJ2-1; D gene unclear. V lost 2 bases and J lost 6, with 17 bases in between. The germline CDR1 and CDR2 sequences are SEHNR and FQNEAQ (reference sequence). The CDR3 length is 16 residues. The CDR3 sequence is CASSLKSGRLGNEQFF. CDR3 nucleotides: TGTGCCAGCAGCTTAAAGTCAGGCCGGCTAGGCAATGAGCAGTTCTTC. Based on the CDR3 plus reference TRBV7-9 and TRBJ2-1, the full variable domain is DTGVSQNPRHKITKRGQNVTFRCDPISEHNRLYWYRQTLGQGPEFLTYFQNEAQLEKSRLLSDRFSAERPKGSFSTLEIQRTEQGDSAMYLCASSLKSGRLGNEQFFGPGTRLTVL.

This clonotype has only a few counts. The chain combines TRBV20-1 with TRBJ2-1; D possibly corresponds to TRBD2 (6 bases). Germline V gives CDR1 DFQATT, CDR2 SNEGSKA (reference sequence). The CDR3 consists of 16 residues. V shed 2 bases and J shed 1 base, with 15 bases lying between them. Here the CDR3 reads CSARPSGSGSYNEQFF. CDR3 sequence (DNA): TGCAGTGCTAGACCTTCCGGGAGCGGGTCCTACAATGAGCAGTTCTTC.

This clonotype was seen a handful of times. V gene TRBV20-1 combines with J gene TRBJ2-1; the D is unclear. Trimming shortened V by 4 bases and J by 8 bases, and 6 bases separated the two germline ends. The V gene's germline CDR1 is DFQATT and CDR2 SNEGSKA (reference sequence). The CDR3 contains 10 residues. CDR3 residues: CSAKVHEQFF. In nucleotides, the CDR3 is TGCAGTGCTAAGGTCCATGAGCAGTTCTTC.

This clonotype was recorded a few times. This chain links TRBV7-2 with TRBJ1-2; unclear D gene. From germline, CDR1 is SGHTA and CDR2 FQGNSA. There are 15 residues in the CDR3. The germline V and J ends were trimmed by 0 bases and 1 base, with 9 bases remaining between them. The CDR3 sequence is CASSLARVINYGYTF. In DNA form, the CDR3 reads TGTGCCAGCAGCTTAGCACGAGTGATTAACTATGGCTACACCTTC.

The table lists this clonotype with a few counts. The chain uses TRBV9 and TRBJ2-1; TRBD2 matches at 10 bases. V shed 0 bases and J 3 bases; nucleotides not matched to a gene: 3. Looked up from germline, CDR1 is SGDLS and CDR2 is YYNGEE. The CDR3 covers 16 residues. The CDR3 sequence: CASSVGTSGLYNEQFF. The CDR3 DNA sequence: TGTGCCAGCAGCGTAGGGACTAGCGGTCTCTACAATGAGCAGTTCTTC.

The V and J genes are TRBV20-1 and TRBJ2-4; no firm D call. The CDR3 spans 14 residues. V lost 3 bases, J lost 0 bases, and 9 bases lay in between. The germline CDR1 and CDR2 sequences are DFQATT and SNEGSKA (reference sequence). This CDR3 reads CSASLRIAKNIQYF. CDR3 coding DNA: TGCAGTGCTAGTTTGCGGATAGCCAAAAACATTCAGTACTTC.

This chain joins TRBV6-5 and TRBJ2-7, with 11 bases fitting TRBD2. This CDR3 contains 16 residues. Germline loops: CDR1 MNHEY, CDR2 SVGAGI. The ends lost 2 bases at V and 2 bases at J; junction bases unmatched: 5. CDR3 protein: CASSYTLAGGTYEQYF. DNA for the CDR3: TGTGCCAGCAGTTACACTCTAGCGGGAGGCACCTACGAGCAGTACTTC.

This clonotype has at least ten counts. This chain connects TRBV5-6 to TRBJ1-6; D possibly corresponds to TRBD1 (6 bases). The germline V gene has CDR1 SGHDT and CDR2 YYEEEE. With 6 bases removed from V and 7 bases from J, the gap between germline ends came to 20 bases. This CDR3 has 16 amino acids. CDR3 sequence reads: CASKETGSSENSPLHF. For the CDR3, the DNA is TGTGCCAGCAAGGAGACAGGATCGAGCGAAAATTCACCCCTCCACTTT.

This chain connects TRBV5-1 to TRBJ2-1, with 9 bases lining up with TRBD2. V lost 0 bases and J lost 4; bases outside the gene matches: 8. This CDR3 spans 17 amino acids. In germline, CDR1 is SGHRS, CDR2 YFSETQ. The CDR3 reads CASSLEPSGDYYNEQFF. CDR3 bases: TGCGCCAGCAGCTTGGAACCTAGCGGGGATTATTACAATGAGCAGTTCTTC.